This T cell receptor beta chain was sequenced in a study of T cell changes during pregnancy in multiple sclerosis. The germline V and J ends were trimmed by 0 bases and 5 bases, with 5 bases remaining between them. Germline V gene data show CDR1 as SGHTA and CDR2 as FQGNSA. The CDR3 runs to 13 residues. Repertoires were generated with immunoSEQ multiplex PCR, while TCRdb's copy carries only in-frame clones and drops some. The sample has about 75,000 clones, approximately 95% seen once. V usage is TRBV7-2 and J usage is TRBJ1-3; D remains ambiguous. The clonotype originates from a female donor with multiple sclerosis, enrolled in a pregnancy study. The sample consisted of CD4+ T cells from peripheral blood mononuclear cells, taken after pregnancy. The CDR3 nucleotides read TGTGCCAGCAGCTTAGCGAGGCGAAACACCATATATTTT. Translation gives CASSLARRNTIYF.